This T cell receptor beta chain appears in the sequencing data of a study of graft-versus-host responses after intestinal transplantation. Across the whole study: Multivisceral, liver-intestinal, or isolated intestinal transplants were received by the recipients. Every recipient underwent anti-thymocyte globulin induction, then tacrolimus and steroids for three to four years.

Comment on this clone: Its antigen is undetermined.

General study findings and limits: Some GvH clones appeared in ileal mucosa or blood before recipient bone marrow.

The CDR3 consists of 9 residues. The V end lost 6 bases, the J end lost 8 bases, and 2 bases lay between the germline ends. CDR1 is SGHTA, CDR2 FQGNSA, per germline. Here immunoSEQ multiplex PCR was the method, and the copy in TCRdb shows in-frame clones only, minus some. The repertoire includes 99,000 or so clones, more than 75% of them detected once, and 0.9% sits in the top ten. The chain couples TRBV7-2 to TRBJ2-1; D unresolved. This receptor was obtained from a human donor who received an intestinal transplant. The sequenced sample was unstimulated CD4+ T cells sorted from spleen or lymph node cells, obtained before intestinal transplant. CDR3 protein: CASSYEQFF. DNA for the CDR3: TGTGCCAGCAGTTATGAGCAGTTCTTC.